These 17 T cell receptor beta chains were sequenced from one sample in a study of blood T cell repertoires in COVID-19. Sequenced by immunoSEQ multiplex PCR; TCRdb stores in-frame clones only, minus some. This sample has roughly 140,000 clones, with more than 65% found just once. Sequencing input: peripheral blood. The source of these receptors is a human donor in a cohort sampled during active COVID-19.

The chain uses TRBV25-1 and TRBJ2-1; 9 bases map to TRBD2. CDR3 length equals 14 residues. V lost 7 bases, J lost 3 bases, and 4 bases stayed unmatched. Per the germline V gene, CDR1 is MGHDK and CDR2 is SYGVNS. CDR3 sequence (DNA): TGTGCCAGCACTAAGACTAGCGGCTACAATGAGCAGTTCTTC. This translates into CASTKTSGYNEQFF.

The J gene is TRBJ2-5, the V gene TRBV6-2 or TRBV6-3; D might be TRBD2 (5 bases). V was cut by 5 bases and J by 1 base, with 17 bases left in between. The germline CDR1 and CDR2 sequences are MNHEY and SVGEGT. The length of the CDR3 is 16 residues. The CDR3 nucleotides read TGTGCCAGCAGTCGACCCCTCCTAGCCGTCCAAGAGACCCAGTACTTC. Translation: CASSRPLLAVQETQYF.

This clone was seen once. This chain uses TRBV18 with TRBJ2-7; a possible D gene is TRBD2 (6 bases). Germline V gene sequence: CDR1 KGHSH, CDR2 LQKENI. There are 14 residues in the CDR3. V shed 6 bases and J shed 2 bases, with 14 bases lying between them. The CDR3 DNA reads TGTGCCAGCTCCCCGGGGGTCAGGACCTACGAGCAGTACTTC. Its translation is CASSPGVRTYEQYF.

The chain employs TRBV6-5 and TRBJ2-7; 7 bases match TRBD1. The CDR3 loop spans 14 amino acids. The V segment lost 9 bases and the J segment 3 bases; nucleotides outside the gene matches: 11. Germline values: CDR1 MNHEY, CDR2 SVGAGI. In nucleotides, the CDR3 is TGTGCCAGTATTACCGGGACAGTGATCTACGAGCAGTACTTC. This encodes CASITGTVIYEQYF.

The chain joins TRBV19 to TRBJ1-1; a possible D gene is TRBD1 (5 bases). The CDR3 totals 16 residues. CDR1 and CDR2 from the germline V gene are LNHDA and SQIVND (reference sequence). Trimming stripped 5 bases from V and 0 bases from J, with 16 bases between. This chain's CDR3 is CASSPSNRGMNTEAFF. CDR3 sequence (DNA): TGTGCCAGTAGTCCCTCCAATAGGGGAATGAACACTGAAGCTTTCTTT. The full variable domain, rest sourced from reference TRBV19 and TRBJ1-1, is DGGITQSPKYLFRKEGQNVTLSCEQNLNHDAMYWYRQDPGQGLRLIYYSQIVNDFQKGDIAEGYSVSREKKESFPLTVTSAQKNPTAFYLCASSPSNRGMNTEAFFGQGTRLTVV.

The genes are TRBV15 and TRBJ2-2; 11 positions match TRBD1. The CDR3 has 16 amino acids. Per germline, CDR1 LNHNV and CDR2 YYDKDF (reference sequence). With V trimmed by 0 bases and J by 7 bases, 4 bases remained unmatched. CDR3 sequence reads: CATSRDWTGGNGELFF. DNA for the CDR3: TGTGCCACCAGCAGAGATTGGACAGGGGGCAACGGGGAGCTGTTTTTT.

This clone was counted a few times. The CDR3 DNA is TGTGCCAGCAGCGCGGGACTAGCGGGGCGAGAGACCCAGTACTTC. Protein: CASSAGLAGRETQYF. The rearrangement links TRBV5-8 to TRBJ2-5; TRBD2 matches at 13 bases. CDR1 is SGHTS and CDR2 is YDEGEE in the germline V gene. The CDR3 has 15 residues. V dropped 4 bases and J dropped 4; count of bases not matched to a gene: 4.

This chain joins TRBV5-1 and TRBJ2-1; 10 positions match TRBD2. Germline-derived CDR1 and CDR2 are SGHRS and YFSETQ. CDR3 length: 17 residues. Trimming at V came to 0 bases and at J to 2 bases, leaving 5 bases not matched to a gene. In DNA, the CDR3 is TGCGCCAGCAGCTTGGAGCCAGCGGGGGGGACCTACAATGAGCAGTTCTTC. Translated: CASSLEPAGGTYNEQFF. Full variable domain (remainder filled in from reference TRBV5-1 and TRBJ2-1): KAGVTQTPRYLIKTRGQQVTLSCSPISGHRSVSWYQQTPGQGLQFLFEYFSETQRNKGNFPGRFSGRQFSNSRSEMNVSTLELGDSALYLCASSLEPAGGTYNEQFFGPGTRLTVL.

This clone has only a few counts. The CDR3 region has the DNA TGTGCCAGCAGTGAAAAATACCGGGTCTACGGCGAGCAGTACTTC. Translated: CASSEKYRVYGEQYF. The V gene is TRBV6-1, the J gene TRBJ2-7; D remains unclear. Germline V gene data show CDR1 as MNHNS and CDR2 as SASEGT. This CDR3 comprises 15 residues. V dropped 2 bases and J dropped 6 bases, with 17 bases sitting between them.

The chain combines TRBV19 with TRBJ2-2, with 10 bases matching TRBD2. Trimming at V came to 8 bases and at J to 6 bases, leaving 6 bases not matched to a gene. Per the germline V gene, CDR1 is LNHDA and CDR2 is SQIVND (reference sequence). The CDR3 loop spans 14 amino acids. CDR3 in DNA: TGTGCCAGTTTACAGCGGGGGGGCCCCGGGGAGCTGTTTTTT. Its translation: CASLQRGGPGELFF.

The J gene is TRBJ1-5, the V gene TRBV19; 7 bases line up with TRBD1. CDR1 is LNHDA, CDR2 SQIVND, per germline (reference sequence). V gave up 3 bases and J gave up 4 bases; unmatched junction bases: 6. This CDR3 is 15 amino acids long. Here the CDR3 reads CASSMTDRTNQPQHF. As DNA, the CDR3 is TGTGCCAGTAGTATGACGGACAGGACGAATCAGCCCCAGCATTTT.

The chain combines TRBV11-2 with TRBJ1-3, with D hard to call. Germline V gene lookup returns CDR1 SGHAT and CDR2 FQNNGV. Trimming pared 5 bases from V and 1 base from J, leaving 15 bases between. The CDR3 runs to 16 residues. The DNA of the CDR3 is TGTGCCAGCAGCGTTCGTTTGTCGGGTTCTGGAAACACCATATATTTT. Protein: CASSVRLSGSGNTIYF.

This clone showed up just a few times. This rearrangement joins TRBV29-1 to TRBJ1-1, with D possibly matching TRBD1 (5 bases). CDR3 size: 13 residues. CDR1 SQVTM and CDR2 ANQGSEA come from the germline V gene. Deletions cut 6 bases from V and 1 base from J, with 12 bases between. The chain's CDR3 is CSVDTSGNTEAFF. The CDR3 DNA follows: TGCAGCGTGGACACATCTGGGAACACTGAAGCTTTCTTT. Combining the CDR3 with reference TRBV29-1 and TRBJ1-1 gives the whole variable domain SAVISQKPSRDICQRGTSLTIQCQVDSQVTMMFWYRQQPGQSLTLIATANQGSEATYESGFVIDKFPISRPNLTFSTLTVSNMSPEDSSIYLCSVDTSGNTEAFFGQGTRLTVV.

The J gene is TRBJ1-3, the V gene TRBV3-1 (or the pseudogene TRBV3-2); no reliable D call. V dropped 7 bases and J dropped 2 bases, with 12 bases sitting between them. Per germline, CDR1 LGHDT and CDR2 YNNKEL (reference sequence). The CDR3 has 14 amino acids. The CDR3 coding sequence is TGTGCCAGCACCTCACTGGAGGCTGGAAACACCATATATTTT. Amino acids: CASTSLEAGNTIYF.

The chain is built from TRBV28 and TRBJ1-2; the D gene is possibly TRBD1 (6 bases). This CDR3 has 11 amino acids. V lost 6 bases to trimming and J lost 8 bases, with 10 bases between them. Per germline, CDR1 MDHEN and CDR2 SYDVKM. For the CDR3, the DNA is TGTGCCAGCAGGACAGGTGGGGGCTACACCTTC. This codes for CASRTGGGYTF.

The chain uses TRBV19 and TRBJ2-7; 10 bases are a match to TRBD1. This CDR3 is built from 17 residues. Germline V lookup: CDR1 LNHDA, CDR2 SQIVND (reference sequence). Trimming removed 3 bases from V and 0 bases from J; junction bases left unmatched: 8. The CDR3: CASSIRDRGSHSYEQYF. The DNA of the CDR3 is TGTGCCAGTAGTATCCGGGACAGGGGATCCCACTCCTACGAGCAGTACTTC.

This sequence joins TRBV7-2 and TRBJ2-3; 8 bases align to TRBD1. The V segment lost 0 bases and the J segment 6 bases; nucleotides outside the gene matches: 8. Germline lookup yields CDR1 SGHTA and CDR2 FQGNSA. The length of the CDR3 is 16 residues. As DNA, the CDR3 is TGTGCCAGCAGCTTAGCGCACGGGACAGGCTTGGATACGCAGTATTTT. Its protein product is CASSLAHGTGLDTQYF. The whole variable domain, remainder taken from reference TRBV7-2 and TRBJ2-3, is GAGVSQSPSNKVTEKGKDVELRCDPISGHTALYWYRQSLGQGLEFLIYFQGNSAPDKSGLPSDRFSAERTGGSVSTLTIQRTQQEDSAVYLCASSLAHGTGLDTQYFGPGTRLTVL.